The rows below give T cell receptor beta chains drawn from one sample of a study of blood T cell repertoires in COVID-19. Sequencing used immunoSEQ multiplex PCR; TCRdb keeps in-frame clones, though not all of them. This sample has approximately 120,000 clones, with about four fifths found just once. Sequenced: peripheral blood. The receptors originated from a human donor in a cohort sampled during active COVID-19. Both conserved end residues are part of each CDR3. Each record gives: V gene, J gene, D gene, CDR3 protein. A D gene is named only where the DNA matches it firmly.

v_call: TRBV7-2; j_call: TRBJ2-1; d_call: TRBD2; cdr3_aa: CASSSSGGLNEQFF
v_call: TRBV20-1; j_call: TRBJ2-7; d_call: TRBD2; cdr3_aa: CSASGPGASGTFYEQYF
v_call: TRBV6-5; j_call: TRBJ1-2; d_call: NA; cdr3_aa: CASRASLGYTF
v_call: TRBV4-3; j_call: TRBJ1-1; d_call: NA; cdr3_aa: CASSQASGIWTLNTEAFF
v_call: TRBV5-4; j_call: TRBJ2-2; d_call: TRBD2; cdr3_aa: CASSLGLAGATGELFF
v_call: TRBV30; j_call: TRBJ1-1; d_call: NA; cdr3_aa: CAWSVGGVFTEAFF
v_call: TRBV6-2/TRBV6-3; j_call: TRBJ1-5; d_call: NA; cdr3_aa: CASSYGGHNQPQHF
v_call: TRBV11-1; j_call: TRBJ2-2; d_call: NA; cdr3_aa: CASSHPSGGGTGELFF
v_call: TRBV28; j_call: TRBJ1-5; d_call: NA; cdr3_aa: CASSLGGVSNQPQHF
v_call: TRBV4-3; j_call: TRBJ1-4; d_call: TRBD1; cdr3_aa: CASSPRTGWDEKLFF
v_call: TRBV29-1; j_call: TRBJ1-1; d_call: NA; cdr3_aa: CSVRLTGNTEAFF
v_call: TRBV10-3; j_call: TRBJ1-5; d_call: TRBD1; cdr3_aa: CAISPGQASNQPQHF
v_call: TRBV7-8; j_call: TRBJ1-2; d_call: NA; cdr3_aa: CASSLRDKVLGGYTF
v_call: TRBV6-2/TRBV6-3; j_call: TRBJ1-1; d_call: NA; cdr3_aa: CASSYAVRLNTEAFF
v_call: TRBV7-9; j_call: TRBJ2-7; d_call: NA; cdr3_aa: CASSAMPGAIGYEQYF
v_call: TRBV7-2; j_call: TRBJ2-7; d_call: NA; cdr3_aa: CASSAGQDYSRHTYEQYF
v_call: TRBV7-8; j_call: TRBJ2-7; d_call: NA; cdr3_aa: CASSYNPDSLLNYEQYF
v_call: TRBV28; j_call: TRBJ1-2; d_call: NA; cdr3_aa: CASSLFRVHGYTF
v_call: TRBV5-4; j_call: TRBJ2-7; d_call: TRBD1; cdr3_aa: CASSLRTGEDEQYF
v_call: TRBV7-8; j_call: TRBJ1-2; d_call: TRBD1; cdr3_aa: CASRGQGADNYGYTF
v_call: TRBV6-2/TRBV6-3; j_call: TRBJ2-5; d_call: NA; cdr3_aa: CASSSLGRWQETQYF
v_call: TRBV4-1; j_call: TRBJ1-4; d_call: NA; cdr3_aa: CASSQDLGGRGKLNEKLFF
v_call: TRBV9; j_call: TRBJ2-7; d_call: TRBD2; cdr3_aa: CASSLGLAGDGISEQYF
v_call: TRBV7-2; j_call: TRBJ1-1; d_call: TRBD1; cdr3_aa: CASSYSSGGNTEAFF
v_call: TRBV28; j_call: TRBJ2-7; d_call: NA; cdr3_aa: CASSQGHPYEQYF
v_call: TRBV7-3; j_call: TRBJ2-1; d_call: NA; cdr3_aa: CASSLNLGQYNEQFF
v_call: TRBV24-1; j_call: TRBJ2-7; d_call: TRBD1; cdr3_aa: CATSDAGTGYEYF
v_call: TRBV18; j_call: TRBJ2-6; d_call: TRBD1; cdr3_aa: CASSPQGAHSGANVLTF
v_call: TRBV11-2; j_call: TRBJ1-2; d_call: TRBD1; cdr3_aa: CASSPSGGIYGYTF
v_call: TRBV7-2; j_call: TRBJ2-1; d_call: TRBD2; cdr3_aa: CASSHWTSVGDEQFF
v_call: TRBV6-5; j_call: TRBJ1-1; d_call: TRBD1; cdr3_aa: CASGNRGRTEAFF
v_call: TRBV7-9; j_call: TRBJ1-1; d_call: NA; cdr3_aa: CASSPVRGEAFF
v_call: TRBV28; j_call: TRBJ1-1; d_call: TRBD1; cdr3_aa: CASSTRPGGYTEAFF
v_call: TRBV19; j_call: TRBJ1-2; d_call: TRBD1; cdr3_aa: CASSIGRGIYGYTF
v_call: TRBV19; j_call: TRBJ2-3; d_call: TRBD2; cdr3_aa: CASSPTSATDTQYF
v_call: TRBV27; j_call: TRBJ2-3; d_call: NA; cdr3_aa: CASGGFTVDTQYF
v_call: TRBV5-1; j_call: TRBJ2-5; d_call: TRBD2; cdr3_aa: CASSLLAIQETQYF
v_call: TRBV7-2; j_call: TRBJ2-5; d_call: TRBD2; cdr3_aa: CASSPRLLAGGETQYF
v_call: TRBV5-1; j_call: TRBJ2-7; d_call: TRBD2; cdr3_aa: CASSLAGGFGPDEQYF
v_call: TRBV2; j_call: TRBJ1-1; d_call: TRBD1; cdr3_aa: CASSGQGATEAFF
v_call: TRBV10-3; j_call: TRBJ1-5; d_call: NA; cdr3_aa: CAIRSEVSNQPQHF
v_call: TRBV5-1; j_call: TRBJ1-1; d_call: NA; cdr3_aa: CASSLGAGLNTEAFF